The 8 T cell receptor beta chains in this list originate from one sample, sequenced in a study of metastatic and nonmetastatic thyroid tumors (dated by TCRdb to about 2020). No patient had received any treatment before thyroid surgery. Libraries came from PCR. The data were produced on an Illumina HiSeq 4000. The raw public reads went through TCRdb reprocessing: fastp at Q25, MiXCR clone calling, in-frame beta chains kept. For this sample the table gives tens of thousands of clones, of which 36% were detected only once. Roughly 30% of the sample is in the top ten clones. Sequenced: tumor tissue. Receptors were obtained from a female donor with papillary thyroid cancer or a benign thyroid nodule (not recorded which). Some clones in this sample may be carry-over from other donors' samples.

This clone was picked up a small number of times. The chain joins TRBV6-1 to TRBJ2-1; either TRBD1 or TRBD2 may supply D (6 bases each). The CDR3 sequence is 15 residues long. V lost 8 bases, J lost 3 bases, and 17 bases lay in between. The germline V gene encodes CDR1 MNHNS and CDR2 SASEGT. The CDR3 nucleotides read TGTGCCAGCGCCCCGGGGGCTAGAGGCTACAATGAGCAGTTCTTC. Translating it yields CASAPGARGYNEQFF.

The chain links TRBV2 to TRBJ2-1, with 10 bases that match TRBD2. CDR3 length: 16 amino acids. With 0 bases clipped from V and 8 bases from J, the junction kept 7 bases outside the gene matches. CDR1 and CDR2 from the germline V gene are SNHLY and FYNNEI. The DNA for the CDR3 is TGTGCCAGCAGTGAAGCAACCAGCGGGGGGGCGGATGAGCAGTTCTTC. Its translation is CASSEATSGGADEQFF.

The chain couples TRBV20-1 to TRBJ2-1; 12 bases map to TRBD2. This CDR3 region has 17 residues. J lost 5 bases, V lost 1 base, and 9 bases had no gene match. Per the germline V gene, CDR1 is DFQATT and CDR2 is SNEGSKA (reference sequence). The CDR3 DNA sequence: TGCAGTGCTAGAGGGGGACTAGCGGGCCCCGGGAACAATGAGCAGTTCTTC. Translating gives CSARGGLAGPGNNEQFF.

The CDR3 region is CASSETGWTDTQYF. CDR3 DNA sequence: TGTGCCAGCAGCGAGACAGGGTGGACAGATACGCAGTATTTT. The J gene is TRBJ2-3, the V gene TRBV28; 7 bases match TRBD1. V gave up 6 bases and J gave up 3 bases; unmatched junction bases: 6. CDR3 size: 14 residues. Germline values: CDR1 MDHEN, CDR2 SYDVKM.

V usage is TRBV7-2 and J usage is TRBJ1-2; the D gene is possibly TRBD1 (6 bases). The germline gives CDR1 SGHTA, CDR2 FQGNSA. V was pared by 5 bases and J by 8 bases, with 15 bases between. CDR3 length equals 13 residues. In nucleotides, the CDR3 is TGTGCCAGCAGCGCAGGGGTAAGGGTAGGCTACACCTTC. Translation: CASSAGVRVGYTF.

This clone was seen a single time. The V gene is TRBV5-1, the J gene TRBJ2-5, with TRBD2 as a possible D gene (5 bases). Germline V gene data show CDR1 as SGHRS and CDR2 as YFSETQ. Deletions cut 5 bases from V and 5 bases from J, with 13 bases between. CDR3 length: 13 amino acids. The CDR3 region has the DNA TGCGCCAGCAGGTCTCATGGCGGGGAGACCCAGTACTTC. Amino acids: CASRSHGGETQYF.

This rearrangement joins TRBV15 to TRBJ2-1; D is unclear. The CDR3 is 14 residues long. Between the trimmed V and J ends, which lost 0 bases and 4 bases, there was a span of 7 bases. Germline CDR1 is LNHNV and CDR2 is YYDKDF (reference sequence). The CDR3 DNA sequence: TGTGCCACCAGCAGAGATAACGTATACAATGAGCAGTTCTTC. Protein sequence: CATSRDNVYNEQFF.

The chain is built from TRBV28 and TRBJ1-2, with 10 bases that match TRBD1. The CDR3 is 15 amino acids. Trimming cost V 6 bases and J 4 bases; bases outside gene matches: 8. Germline V gene lookup returns CDR1 MDHEN and CDR2 SYDVKM. Here the CDR3 DNA reads TGTGCCAGCAGCAAACCGGGACAGGGGATCTATGGCTACACCTTC. It yields the protein CASSKPGQGIYGYTF.